This section outlines one T cell receptor beta chain sequence together with its context. Antigen specificity is unknown. The source of the sample is a study of CD8+CD57+ T cells in acquired aplastic anemia. Findings and limits, study-wide: In common between the patients and the controls were more than 25 CD8+ CDR3 sequences.

Both TCR beta VDJ combination and CDR3 sequence profiling were carried out. Genomic DNA was the template for this profiling. TCRdb itself ran the reads through MiXCR, one entry per CDR3 protein. The sample yields 100,000 to 120,000 distinct CDR3 sequences, around 50% seen once. The sequence was obtained from a human donor in good health, serving as a control. The sample was sorted CD4+, CD8+, or CD8+CD57+ T cells (not recorded which) from PBMCs.

This CDR3 reads CASSTGTHNEQFF. CDR3 in DNA: TGTGCCAGCTCGACAGGGACGCACAATGAGCAGTTCTTC. The V gene is TRBV6-2 or TRBV6-3, the J gene TRBJ2-1, with TRBD1 matching over 7 bases. Germline CDR1 and CDR2: MNHEY and SVGEGT. This CDR3 has 13 residues. The ends lost 8 bases at V and 5 bases at J; junction bases unmatched: 6.